Listed below are T cell receptor beta chains from one sample, sequenced in a study of blood T cell repertoires in COVID-19. The table came from immunoSEQ multiplex PCR; TCRdb's copy has only in-frame clones and leaves some out. The repertoire holds around 230,000 clones, 70% to 90% seen once, with 2% to 2.5% in the top ten. Sample: peripheral blood. All receptors come from a man aged 25 to 40 who had recovered from COVID-19. Both conserved end residues are part of each CDR3. Each record gives: D gene, J gene, V gene, CDR3 length, clone size, CDR3 protein, CDR3 DNA. D genes are given only for firm matches. Rows may omit the clone size; those that give it use once, few, many or a size class.

>NA|TRBJ1-3|TRBV25-1|14|NA
CASSDSRSGNTIYF
TGTGCCAGCAGTGATTCTCGCTCTGGAAACACCATATATTTT
>TRBD2|TRBJ2-3|TRBV12-5|15|NA
CASGTGLAVTDTQYF
TGTGCTAGTGGGACCGGACTAGCGGTCACAGATACGCAGTATTTT
>NA|TRBJ2-7|TRBV6-5|13|NA
CASSSQGGYEQYF
TGTGCCAGCAGTTCCCAGGGCGGCTACGAGCAGTACTTC
>NA|TRBJ1-1|TRBV18|14|once
CASSPTTGNTEAFF
TGTGCCAGCTCACCGACGACAGGGAACACTGAAGCTTTCTTT
>NA|TRBJ1-1|TRBV9|12|NA
CASSVVVGAAFF
TGTGCCAGCAGCGTAGTAGTGGGAGCTGCTTTCTTT
>TRBD1|TRBJ2-2|TRBV5-1|13|few
CASSGTGEGKLFF
TGCGCCAGCAGCGGGACAGGGGAAGGGAAGCTGTTTTTT
>NA|TRBJ2-3|TRBV24-1|13|once
CATSSDWADTQYF
TGTGCCACCAGTTCGGACTGGGCAGATACGCAGTATTTT
>NA|TRBJ1-1|TRBV7-8|15|NA
CASSLVYSGNTEAFF
TGTGCCAGCAGCTTAGTTTACAGCGGGAACACTGAAGCTTTCTTT
>NA|TRBJ1-4|TRBV5-4|18|NA
CASSLGPFGGAPNEKLFF
TGTGCCAGCAGCTTGGGTCCCTTTGGGGGGGCCCCTAATGAAAAACTGTTTTTT
>TRBD1|TRBJ1-2|TRBV3-1/TRBV3-2|15|once
CASSQTRTGRYGYTF
TGTGCCAGCAGCCAAACCCGGACAGGGCGCTATGGCTACACCTTC
>NA|TRBJ1-2|TRBV10-3|11|NA
CATQGNYGYTF
TGTGCCACCCAGGGTAACTATGGCTACACCTTC